The 13 T cell receptor beta chains below were found in one sample sequenced in a study of blood T cells in healthy people across ages. Together with a sample-barcoded 5' primer, a J-beta primer mix was included in a second PCR lasting 7 to 11 cycles. From the 5' RACE reads, TCRdb called clonotypes with MiXCR, one entry per CDR3 protein. The sample lists over a million distinct CDR3 sequences, around 55% occurring once. Sequencing input: blood. These receptors came from a man between 18 and 35 years old in good health.

The chain links TRBV20-1 to TRBJ2-1; 9 nucleotides align to TRBD2. This CDR3 contains 13 residues. J was trimmed by 7 bases and V by 5 bases; bases with no gene match: 6. CDR1 is DFQATT and CDR2 is SNEGSKA in the germline V gene (reference sequence). CDR3 loop: CSAPLAGLNEQFF. The CDR3, as DNA: TGCAGTGCTCCCCTAGCGGGGTTAAATGAGCAGTTCTTC.

This rearrangement joins TRBV29-1 to TRBJ2-5, with D tentatively TRBD2 (6 bases). CDR1 is SQVTM, CDR2 ANQGSEA, per germline. Trimming shortened V by 3 bases and J by 11 bases, and 22 bases separated the two germline ends. The CDR3 length is 14 residues. The CDR3 loop is CSVDGGGYDNEQYF. In nucleotides, the CDR3 is TGCAGCGTTGACGGGGGAGGCTATGACAATGAGCAGTACTTC.

The rearrangement uses TRBV12-3 or TRBV12-4 and TRBJ2-5, with 10 nucleotides matching TRBD1. V shed 3 bases and J 2 bases; nucleotides not matched to a gene: 6. The CDR3 totals 16 residues. The CDR3 here is CASSFWGTGVQETQYF. The CDR3 bases are TGTGCCAGCAGTTTTTGGGGGACAGGGGTTCAAGAGACCCAGTACTTC.

V usage is TRBV6-6 and J usage is TRBJ2-3; tentatively, D is TRBD2 (7 bases). The germline V gene encodes CDR1 MNHNY and CDR2 SVGAGI (reference sequence). Between the trimmed V and J ends, which lost 7 bases and 1 base, there was a span of 18 bases. The CDR3 runs to 16 residues. The CDR3, as DNA: TGTGCCAGCATTTCAGATGCGGGGGCCCGCACAGATACGCAGTATTTT. It is translated as CASISDAGARTDTQYF.

This clonotype occurred a few times. The CDR3 nucleotides read TGCGCCAGCAGCCAAGATCGCAGGGGAGGAAACACTGAAGCTTTCTTT. Protein sequence: CASSQDRRGGNTEAFF. This chain connects TRBV4-1 to TRBJ1-1; D is possibly TRBD1 (6 bases). V was shortened by 0 bases and J by 2 bases, with 13 bases between the two germline ends. This CDR3 is built from 16 residues. Germline lookup yields CDR1 MGHRA and CDR2 YSYEKL.

The chain is built from TRBV7-6 and TRBJ1-2; D perhaps matches TRBD1 (5 bases). This CDR3 spans 23 amino acids. The V gene lost 5 bases and the J gene lost 4 bases, with 41 bases spanning the gap. Germline V gene lookup returns CDR1 SGHVS and CDR2 FNYEAQ. The CDR3 DNA reads TGTGCCAGCAGCATGCTCCGATCCGAATACCCACCAACCGGGGGACTCAGTTCCTATGGCTACACCTTC. This sequence encodes CASSMLRSEYPPTGGLSSYGYTF.

The chain employs TRBV10-3 and TRBJ2-3; D not certain. The germline V gene has CDR1 ENHRY and CDR2 SYGVKD. V was pared by 3 bases and J by 6 bases, with 13 bases between. This CDR3 contains 14 residues. The CDR3 bases are TGTGCCATCAGTGATTGGCCAGAGGTCGATACGCAGTATTTT. Amino acid sequence: CAISDWPEVDTQYF.

This clonotype was counted between two and nine times. The chain recombines TRBV5-5 with TRBJ2-4; TRBD1 matches at 10 bases. The tail of the sequence fits TRBJ2-7 better, so the J call may be wrong. The CDR3 sequence is 16 residues long. Germline CDR1 reads SGHKS; CDR2 reads YYEKEE (reference sequence). CDR3 sequence: CASSPELRDRGDEQYF. Written as DNA, the CDR3 is TGTGCCAGCAGCCCAGAACTCCGGGACAGGGGTGACGAGCAGTACTTC.

The chain has TRBV15 and TRBJ2-1; D tentatively fits TRBD1 or TRBD2 (5 bases each). The CDR3 length is 15 residues. CDR1 is LNHNV and CDR2 is YYDKDF in the germline V gene (reference sequence). Trimming shortened V by 7 bases and J by 1 base, and 14 bases separated the two germline ends. CDR3 in DNA: TGTGCCACCACTCCGGGAAGGGGATCCTACAATGAGCAGTTCTTC. Its protein product is CATTPGRGSYNEQFF.

The chain recombines TRBV6-5 with TRBJ1-2, with a tentative D call TRBD1 (5 bases). The length of the CDR3 is 14 residues. Germline-derived CDR1 and CDR2 are MNHEY and SVGAGI. The germline V and J ends were trimmed by 2 bases and 4 bases, with 11 bases remaining between them. CDR3 sequence (DNA): TGTGCCAGCAGTTACGGCGGACATCTCTATGGCTACACCTTC. Translated: CASSYGGHLYGYTF.

J is TRBJ2-1 and V is TRBV20-1, with D possibly matching TRBD1 (6 bases). V lost 1 base and J lost 8, with 18 bases in between. The CDR3 contains 15 residues. Germline V gene sequence: CDR1 DFQATT, CDR2 SNEGSKA (reference sequence). The chain's CDR3 is CSARVWGPGPDEQFF. CDR3 in DNA: TGCAGTGCTAGAGTTTGGGGGCCAGGGCCTGATGAGCAGTTCTTC.

This clonotype was seen more than once but under ten times. The rearrangement links TRBV5-1 to TRBJ2-5; possible D gene TRBD1, 6 bases. Looked up from germline, CDR1 is SGHRS and CDR2 is YFSETQ. The CDR3 has 14 amino acids. Trimming removed 0 bases at V and 5 bases at J, with 11 bases between. This chain's CDR3 is CASSLVQGTETQYF. The CDR3, as DNA: TGCGCCAGCAGCTTGGTCCAGGGGACGGAGACCCAGTACTTC.

The chain joins TRBV4-2 to TRBJ2-1; D call uncertain. The length of the CDR3 is 12 residues. Germline values: CDR1 LGHNA, CDR2 YNFKEQ. The V end lost 0 bases, the J end lost 8 bases, and 5 bases lay between the germline ends. CDR3 DNA sequence: TGTGCCAGCAGCCAAGATTGGGATGAGCAGTTCTTC. This sequence encodes CASSQDWDEQFF.